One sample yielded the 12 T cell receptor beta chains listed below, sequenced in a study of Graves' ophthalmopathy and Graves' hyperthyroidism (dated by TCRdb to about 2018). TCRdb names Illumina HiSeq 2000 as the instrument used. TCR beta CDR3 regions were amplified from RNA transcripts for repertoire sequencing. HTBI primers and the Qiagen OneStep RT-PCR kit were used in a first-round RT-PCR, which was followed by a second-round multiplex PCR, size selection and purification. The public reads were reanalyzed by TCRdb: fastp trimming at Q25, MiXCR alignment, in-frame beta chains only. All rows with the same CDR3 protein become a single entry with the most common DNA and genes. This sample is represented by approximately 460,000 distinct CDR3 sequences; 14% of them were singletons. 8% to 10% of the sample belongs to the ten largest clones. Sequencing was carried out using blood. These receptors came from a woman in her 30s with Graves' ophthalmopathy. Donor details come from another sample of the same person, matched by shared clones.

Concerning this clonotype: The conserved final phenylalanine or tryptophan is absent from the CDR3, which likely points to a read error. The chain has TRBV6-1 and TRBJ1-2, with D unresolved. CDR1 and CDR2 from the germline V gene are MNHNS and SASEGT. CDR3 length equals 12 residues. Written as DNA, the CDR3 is TGCGCCAGCAGTGATCATGGAAGAGGCTACACCGTC. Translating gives CASSDHGRGYTV.

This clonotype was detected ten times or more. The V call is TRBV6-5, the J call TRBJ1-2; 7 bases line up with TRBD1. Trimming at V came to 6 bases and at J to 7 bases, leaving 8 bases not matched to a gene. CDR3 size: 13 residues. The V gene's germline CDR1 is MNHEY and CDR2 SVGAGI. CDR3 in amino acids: CASRTLTGSGYTF. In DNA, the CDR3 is TGTGCCAGCAGGACCTTGACAGGGTCTGGCTACACCTTC.

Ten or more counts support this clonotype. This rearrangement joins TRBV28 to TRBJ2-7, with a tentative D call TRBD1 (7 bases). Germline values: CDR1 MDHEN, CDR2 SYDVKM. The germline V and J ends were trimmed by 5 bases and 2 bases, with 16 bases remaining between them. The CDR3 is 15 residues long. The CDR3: CASSLPGDRAYEQYF. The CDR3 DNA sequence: TGTGCCAGCAGTCTCCCGGGGGACAGAGCCTACGAGCAGTACTTC.

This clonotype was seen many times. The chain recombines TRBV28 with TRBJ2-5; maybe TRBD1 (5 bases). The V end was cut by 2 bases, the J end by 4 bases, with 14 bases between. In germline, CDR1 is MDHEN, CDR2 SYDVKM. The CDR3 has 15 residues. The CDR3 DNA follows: TGTGCCAGCAGTTTAAGGGCAGGGAACCGAGAGACCCAGTACTTC. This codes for CASSLRAGNRETQYF. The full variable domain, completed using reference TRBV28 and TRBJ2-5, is DVKVTQSSRYLVKRTGEKVFLECVQDMDHENMFWYRQDPGLGLRLIYFSYDVKMKEKGDIPEGYSVSREKKERFSLILESASTNQTSMYLCASSLRAGNRETQYFGPGTRLLVL.

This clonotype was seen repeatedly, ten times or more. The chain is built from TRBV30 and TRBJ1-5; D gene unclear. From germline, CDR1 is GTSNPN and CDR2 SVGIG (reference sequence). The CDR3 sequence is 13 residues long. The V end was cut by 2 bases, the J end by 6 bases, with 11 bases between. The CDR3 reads CAWSLGLGQPQHF. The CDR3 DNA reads TGTGCCTGGAGTCTGGGGTTGGGTCAGCCCCAGCATTTT. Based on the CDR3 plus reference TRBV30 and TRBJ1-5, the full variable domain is SQTIHQWPATLVQPVGSPLSLECTVEGTSNPNLYWYRQAAGRGLQLLFYSVGIGQISSEVPQNLSASRPQDRQFILSSKKLLLSDSGFYLCAWSLGLGQPQHFGDGTRLSIL.

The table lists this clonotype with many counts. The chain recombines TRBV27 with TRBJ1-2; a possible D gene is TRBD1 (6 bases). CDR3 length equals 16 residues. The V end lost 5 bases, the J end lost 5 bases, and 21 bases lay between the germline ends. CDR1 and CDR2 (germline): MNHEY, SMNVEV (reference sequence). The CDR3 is CASSPSLGQMAYGYTF. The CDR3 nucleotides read TGTGCCAGCAGTCCATCCCTCGGACAGATGGCGTATGGCTACACCTTC.

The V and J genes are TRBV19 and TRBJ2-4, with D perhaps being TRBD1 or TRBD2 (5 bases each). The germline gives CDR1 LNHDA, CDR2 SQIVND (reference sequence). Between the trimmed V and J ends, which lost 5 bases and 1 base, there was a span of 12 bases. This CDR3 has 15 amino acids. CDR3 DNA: TGTGCCAGTAGTCCGGGATGGGGGGCCAAAAACATTCAGTACTTC. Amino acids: CASSPGWGAKNIQYF.

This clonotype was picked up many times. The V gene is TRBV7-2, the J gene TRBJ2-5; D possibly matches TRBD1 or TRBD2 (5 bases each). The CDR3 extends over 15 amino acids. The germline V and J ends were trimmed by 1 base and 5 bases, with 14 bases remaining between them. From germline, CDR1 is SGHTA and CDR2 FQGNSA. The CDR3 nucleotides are TGTGCCAGCAGCTTAGGGGGCCGGGCGGGCGAGACCCAGTACTTC. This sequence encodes CASSLGGRAGETQYF.

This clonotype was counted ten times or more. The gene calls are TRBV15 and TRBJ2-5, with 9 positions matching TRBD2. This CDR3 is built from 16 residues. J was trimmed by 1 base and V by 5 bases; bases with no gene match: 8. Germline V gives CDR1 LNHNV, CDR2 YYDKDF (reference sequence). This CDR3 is CATSVGGAGGQETQYF. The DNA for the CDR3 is TGTGCCACCAGCGTCGGGGGAGCGGGGGGCCAAGAGACCCAGTACTTC.

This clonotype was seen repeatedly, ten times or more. CDR3 nucleotides: TGTGCCAGCCTAAATCCGCTCTTAGCTAACTATGGCTACACCTTC. Its protein product is CASLNPLLANYGYTF. The chain is built from TRBV12-3 or TRBV12-4 and TRBJ1-2; D is uncertain. The CDR3 loop spans 15 amino acids. V was clipped by 8 bases and J by 0 bases, with 16 bases between them.

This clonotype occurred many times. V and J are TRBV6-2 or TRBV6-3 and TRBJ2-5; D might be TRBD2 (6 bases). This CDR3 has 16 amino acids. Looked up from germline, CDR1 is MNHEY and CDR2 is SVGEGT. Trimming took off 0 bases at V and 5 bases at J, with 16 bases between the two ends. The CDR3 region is CASSYSNGGMQETQYF. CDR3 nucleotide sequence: TGTGCCAGCAGTTACTCGAACGGGGGAATGCAGGAGACCCAGTACTTC.

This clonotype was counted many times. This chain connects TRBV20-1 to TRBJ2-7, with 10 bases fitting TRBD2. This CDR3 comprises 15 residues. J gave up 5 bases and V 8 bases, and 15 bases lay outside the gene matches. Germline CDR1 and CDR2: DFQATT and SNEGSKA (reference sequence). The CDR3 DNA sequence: TGCAGTTCCCCAGCCCCTCTAGCGGGAGTCGACGAGCAGTACTTC. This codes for CSSPAPLAGVDEQYF.